The 8 T cell receptor beta chains in this list originate from one sample, sequenced in a study of blood T cell repertoires in COVID-19. Clones were read by immunoSEQ multiplex PCR, and TCRdb kept only the in-frame ones, dropping some. Of approximately 300,000 clones in the sample, roughly 90% were seen once. The sequenced sample was peripheral blood. The receptors derive from a man aged 25 to 40 with acute or convalescent COVID-19.

The chain combines TRBV5-1 with TRBJ2-7; tentative D call: TRBD1 (6 bases). V was trimmed by 0 bases and J by 8 bases, leaving 9 bases between them. Germline lookup yields CDR1 SGHRS and CDR2 YFSETQ. The CDR3 runs 12 residues. As DNA, the CDR3 is TGCGCCAGCAGCTTGGGTAGGGACAAGCAGTACTTC. Amino acids: CASSLGRDKQYF.

V usage is TRBV5-8 and J usage is TRBJ1-1, with D perhaps matching TRBD1 (6 bases). Germline CDR1 and CDR2: SGHTS and YDEGEE. The V gene lost 1 base and the J gene lost 0 bases, with 10 bases spanning the gap. The CDR3 totals 15 residues. CDR3 coding DNA: TGTGCCAGCAGCTTGACCAGGGGAATGAACACTGAAGCTTTCTTT. It specifies CASSLTRGMNTEAFF. Using reference TRBV5-8 and TRBJ1-1 for the parts outside the CDR3, the full variable domain is EAGVTQSPTHLIKTRGQQATLRCSPISGHTSVYWYQQALGLGLQFLLWYDEGEERNRGNFPPRFSGRQFPNYSSELNVNALELEDSALYLCASSLTRGMNTEAFFGQGTRLTVV.

The chain is built from TRBV29-1 and TRBJ2-2; D call uncertain. CDR1 is SQVTM and CDR2 is ANQGSEA in the germline V gene. V lost 2 bases, J lost 4 bases, and 20 bases lay in between. This CDR3 spans 17 amino acids. The CDR3 here is CSVESSSALRSTGELFF. The CDR3, as DNA: TGCAGCGTTGAATCAAGCTCCGCCCTGAGGAGCACCGGGGAGCTGTTTTTT.

The rearrangement uses TRBV10-1 and TRBJ2-3, with 11 bases that match TRBD2. V lost 3 bases, J lost 2 bases, and 4 bases stayed unmatched. This CDR3 region has 16 residues. Looked up from germline, CDR1 is WNHNN and CDR2 is SYGVQD (reference sequence). The CDR3 region has the DNA TGCGCCAGCAGTGACACGGGACTAGCGGACACAGATACGCAGTATTTT. This encodes CASSDTGLADTDTQYF.

The J gene is TRBJ1-3, the V gene TRBV5-4; 8 bases agree with TRBD1. There are 16 residues in the CDR3. CDR1 is SGHNT, CDR2 YYREEE, per germline (reference sequence). The V gene end was trimmed by 2 bases and the J gene end by 2 bases; junction bases not matched to a gene: 6. As DNA, the CDR3 is TGTGCCAGCAGCTTTGGGCAGGGGGCTACTGGAAACACCATATATTTT. Its protein product is CASSFGQGATGNTIYF.

This sequence joins TRBV28 and TRBJ1-5; no reliable D call. Trimming stripped 6 bases from V and 3 bases from J, with 12 bases between. This CDR3 has 14 residues. The germline CDR1 and CDR2 sequences are MDHEN and SYDVKM. This CDR3 reads CASSGIGDNQPQHF. As DNA, the CDR3 is TGTGCCAGCAGCGGCATCGGGGACAATCAGCCCCAGCATTTT.

This chain connects TRBV19 to TRBJ1-1; D gene unclear. CDR3 size: 14 residues. The germline V gene encodes CDR1 LNHDA and CDR2 SQIVND (reference sequence). The germline V and J ends were trimmed by 7 bases and 5 bases, with 17 bases remaining between them. CDR3 in DNA: TGTGCCAGTAACGGTCTCCCGGCGGGAACTGAAGCTTTCTTT. Its translation is CASNGLPAGTEAFF.

The CDR3, as DNA: TGCGCCAGCAGCGGTAGCGGGGGAGAATACAATGAGCAGTTCTTC. It specifies CASSGSGGEYNEQFF. This chain links TRBV5-1 with TRBJ2-1, with TRBD2 matching over 9 bases. The CDR3 totals 15 residues. V dropped 4 bases and J dropped 4; count of bases not matched to a gene: 6. Germline V CDR1 and CDR2: SGHRS, YFSETQ.